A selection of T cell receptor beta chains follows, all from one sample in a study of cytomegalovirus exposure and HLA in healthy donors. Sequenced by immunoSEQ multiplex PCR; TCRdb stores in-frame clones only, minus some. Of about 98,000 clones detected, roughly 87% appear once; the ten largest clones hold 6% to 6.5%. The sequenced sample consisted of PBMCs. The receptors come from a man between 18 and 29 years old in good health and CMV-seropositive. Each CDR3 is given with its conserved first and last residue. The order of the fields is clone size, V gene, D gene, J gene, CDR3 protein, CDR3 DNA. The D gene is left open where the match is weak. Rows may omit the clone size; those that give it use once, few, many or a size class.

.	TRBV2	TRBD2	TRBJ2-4	CASSETSSGKNIQYF	TGTGCCAGCAGTGAAACTTCTAGCGGGAAAAACATTCAGTACTTC
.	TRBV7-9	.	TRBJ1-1	CAIKRTGKRGIAEAFF	TGTGCCATAAAACGTACAGGGAAGCGCGGAATTGCTGAAGCTTTCTTT
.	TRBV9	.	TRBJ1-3	CASSVETPITGTGNTIYF	TGTGCCAGCAGCGTCGAAACCCCCATTACAGGGACTGGAAACACCATATATTTT
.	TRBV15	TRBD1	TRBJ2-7	CATSRDRSSYEQYF	TGTGCCACCAGCAGGGACAGGAGCTCCTACGAGCAGTACTTC
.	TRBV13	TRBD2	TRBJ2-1	CASTREGHGNEQFF	TGTGCCAGCACCAGGGAGGGCCATGGCAATGAGCAGTTCTTC
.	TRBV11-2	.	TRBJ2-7	CASRSMGDSPAYEQYF	TGTGCCAGCAGATCAATGGGTGACAGCCCAGCCTACGAGCAGTACTTC
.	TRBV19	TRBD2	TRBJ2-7	CASSIGAGGEEQYF	TGTGCCAGTAGTATAGGAGCGGGAGGGGAAGAGCAGTACTTC
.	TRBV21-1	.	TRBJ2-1	CASSKSLVAGGGYNEQFF	TGTGCCAGCAGCAAATCATTGGTAGCGGGAGGGGGTTACAATGAGCAGTTCTTC
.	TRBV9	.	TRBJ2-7	CASSVGGVGQDYEQYF	TGTGCCAGCAGCGTCGGAGGGGTCGGGCAAGACTACGAGCAGTACTTC
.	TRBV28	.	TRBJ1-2	CASSSITYGYTF	TGTGCCAGCAGCTCTATTACCTATGGCTACACCTTC
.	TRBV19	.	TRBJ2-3	CASSPRGRGSGSLNTQYF	TGTGCCAGTAGTCCTCGAGGACGGGGCTCCGGGAGTTTGAATACGCAGTATTTT
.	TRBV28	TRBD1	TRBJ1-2	CASRDRPEGYTF	TGTGCCAGCAGGGACAGGCCGGAAGGCTACACCTTC
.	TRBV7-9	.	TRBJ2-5	CASTISGSQETQYF	TGTGCCAGCACTATTTCCGGTAGCCAAGAGACCCAGTACTTC
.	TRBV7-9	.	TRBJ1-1	CASSLDQSEAFF	TGTGCCAGCAGCTTAGACCAGTCTGAAGCTTTCTTT
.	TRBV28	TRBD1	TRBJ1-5	CASTNLGQGQNQPQHF	TGTGCCAGCACCAATCTGGGACAGGGTCAGAATCAGCCCCAGCATTTT
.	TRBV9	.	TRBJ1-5	CASSVDQGSNQPQHF	TGTGCCAGCAGCGTAGATCAGGGGTCCAATCAGCCCCAGCATTTT
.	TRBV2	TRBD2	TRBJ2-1	CASVRDYGNEQFF	TGTGCCAGCGTACGGGACTACGGCAATGAGCAGTTCTTC
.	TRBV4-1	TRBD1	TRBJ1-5	CASSQRTGGFQPQHF	TGCGCCAGCAGCCAACGGACAGGGGGCTTTCAGCCCCAGCATTTT
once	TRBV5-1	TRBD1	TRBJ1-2	CASSSDRVGIGYTF	TGCGCCAGCAGCTCCGACAGGGTGGGTATCGGCTACACCTTC
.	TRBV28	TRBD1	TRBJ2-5	CASDRQGQETQYF	TGTGCCAGCGATAGACAGGGGCAAGAGACCCAGTACTTC
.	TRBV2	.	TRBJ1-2	CASYAGGGGYTF	TGTGCCAGCTACGCGGGGGGAGGAGGCTACACCTTC
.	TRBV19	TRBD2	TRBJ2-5	CASSIGVRSGGQETQYF	TGTGCCAGTAGTATCGGTGTGAGGAGCGGGGGACAAGAGACCCAGTACTTC
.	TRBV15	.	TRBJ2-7	CATSRDEVGEQYF	TGTGCCACCAGCAGAGATGAGGTGGGCGAGCAGTACTTC
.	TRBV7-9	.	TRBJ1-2	CASSLLQGSYGYTF	TGTGCCAGCAGCTTGCTACAGGGAAGCTATGGCTACACCTTC
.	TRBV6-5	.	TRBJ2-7	CASSYSMGGSTYEQYF	TGTGCCAGCAGTTACTCGATGGGGGGATCTACCTACGAGCAGTACTTC
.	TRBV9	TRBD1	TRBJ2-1	CASSDHPGQVKNEQFF	TGTGCCAGCAGCGACCACCCGGGACAGGTGAAAAATGAGCAGTTCTTC
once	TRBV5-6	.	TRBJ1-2	CASSKQGPGYTF	TGTGCCAGCAGCAAGCAGGGCCCTGGCTACACCTTC
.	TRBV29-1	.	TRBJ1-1	CSGNRNMNTEAFF	TGCAGCGGAAACAGGAACATGAACACTGAAGCTTTCTTT
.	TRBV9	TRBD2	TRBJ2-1	CASSPGTSANLYNEQFF	TGTGCCAGCAGCCCCGGGACTAGCGCGAATTTATACAATGAGCAGTTCTTC
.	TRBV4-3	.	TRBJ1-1	CASSQQGMNTEAFF	TGCGCCAGCAGCCAGCAGGGAATGAACACTGAAGCTTTCTTT
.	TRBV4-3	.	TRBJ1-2	CASSQDTGFYGYTF	TGCGCCAGCAGCCAAGATACAGGGTTCTATGGCTACACCTTC
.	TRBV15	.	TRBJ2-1	CATSRDFWRGGNEQFF	TGTGCCACCAGCAGAGATTTTTGGAGGGGCGGCAATGAGCAGTTCTTC
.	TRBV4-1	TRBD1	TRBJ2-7	CASSQAPGQSYEQYF	TGCGCCAGCAGCCAAGCCCCGGGACAGTCCTACGAGCAGTACTTC
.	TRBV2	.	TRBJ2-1	CASSVTYYNEQFF	TGTGCCAGCAGTGTAACTTACTACAATGAGCAGTTCTTC
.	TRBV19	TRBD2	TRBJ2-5	CASSIGAGGGETQYF	TGTGCCAGTAGTATAGGAGCGGGAGGGGGAGAGACCCAGTACTTC
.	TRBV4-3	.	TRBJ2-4	CASSQLIGSTKNIQYF	TGCGCCAGCAGCCAACTTATCGGGTCCACCAAAAACATTCAGTACTTC
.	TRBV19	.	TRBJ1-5	CASSIGNRNQPQHF	TGTGCCAGTAGTATAGGTAACAGGAATCAGCCCCAGCATTTT
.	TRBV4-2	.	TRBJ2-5	CASRDLQETQYF	TGTGCCAGTCGAGACTTACAAGAGACCCAGTACTTC
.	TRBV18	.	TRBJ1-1	CASSPMRGFDAEAFF	TGTGCCAGCTCACCTATGCGGGGGTTCGATGCTGAAGCTTTCTTT
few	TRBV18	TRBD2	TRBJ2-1	CASSPGTSGYNEQFF	TGTGCCAGCTCACCAGGGACTAGCGGTTACAATGAGCAGTTCTTC
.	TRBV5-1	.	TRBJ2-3	CASSSGGGDTQYF	TGCGCCAGCAGCTCCGGGGGAGGAGATACGCAGTATTTT